This T cell receptor beta chain originates from a study of T cells in Graves' hyperthyroidism and ophthalmopathy. The CDR3 sequence is 17 residues long. V trimming: 5 bases; J trimming: 4 bases; junction bases outside the gene matches: 13. Germline-derived CDR1 and CDR2 are SEHNR and FQNEAQ (reference sequence). This clonotype was recorded once. The investigators amplified TCR beta CDR3 regions from RNA transcripts. Researchers ran a first-round RT-PCR on the TCR CDR3 using the HTBI primer set. TCRdb itself ran the multiplex PCR reads through MiXCR, one entry per CDR3 protein. Counted here are a few hundred thousand distinct CDR3 sequences, around 45% occurring once; the ten biggest clones make up about 8%.

V and J are TRBV7-9 and TRBJ1-2, with 10 bases that match TRBD1. The receptor was isolated from a woman between 18 and 29 years old with Graves' hyperthyroidism. Sequencing was done on a sample of peripheral blood or thyroid tissue (not recorded which). CDR3 DNA sequence: TGTGCCAGCAGCAACAAGAGACAGGGGGCCCCTACCTATGGCTACACCTTC. Translated: CASSNKRQGAPTYGYTF. The full variable domain, in which reference TRBV7-9 and TRBJ1-2 provide the parts outside the CDR3, is DTGVSQNPRHKITKRGQNVTFRCDPISEHNRLYWYRQTLGQGPEFLTYFQNEAQLEKSRLLSDRFSAERPKGSFSTLEIQRTEQGDSAMYLCASSNKRQGAPTYGYTFGSGTRLTVV.